This T cell receptor beta chain emerged from a study of T cells expressing NK-cell markers. Study results and caveats: There were a handful of donors in whom these clonotypes also led the CD3+CD56-NKG2C+ fraction.

A word on this clonotype: Its target is unknown.

With the 5' RACE reads reprocessed, TCRdb shows one record per CDR3 protein and no DNA. The sample holds 300,000 or so distinct CDR3 sequences. The TCR was taken from a woman aged 18 to 75 in good health. The sequencing sample was made of blood T cells: a sorted CD56 or NKG2C T cell subset, CD4+ or CD8+ T cells, or bulk PBMC T cells (not recorded which).

CDR3 loop: CASSPDHEQPQHF. The chain combines TRBV12-3 or TRBV12-4 with TRBJ1-5. This CDR3 is 13 amino acids long.